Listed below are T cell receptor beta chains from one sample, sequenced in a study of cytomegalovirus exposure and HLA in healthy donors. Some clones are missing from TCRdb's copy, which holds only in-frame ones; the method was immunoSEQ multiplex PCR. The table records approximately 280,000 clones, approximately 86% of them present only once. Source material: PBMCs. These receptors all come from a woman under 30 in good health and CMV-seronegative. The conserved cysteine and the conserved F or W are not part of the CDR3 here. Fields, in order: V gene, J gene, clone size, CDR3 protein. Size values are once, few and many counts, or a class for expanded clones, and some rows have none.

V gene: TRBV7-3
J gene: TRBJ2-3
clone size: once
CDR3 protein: ASSPMSGRSTDTQY

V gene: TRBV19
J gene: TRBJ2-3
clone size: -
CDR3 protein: ASSSWRFTDTQY

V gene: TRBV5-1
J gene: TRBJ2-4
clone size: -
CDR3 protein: ASSPRLAGALAKNIQY

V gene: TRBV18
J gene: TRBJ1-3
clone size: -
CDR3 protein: ASSPNYPGSPSGNTIY

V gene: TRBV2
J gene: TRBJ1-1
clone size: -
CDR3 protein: ASNPWGEAEAF

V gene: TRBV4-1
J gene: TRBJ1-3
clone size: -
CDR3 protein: ASSRTGTGISRSGNTIY

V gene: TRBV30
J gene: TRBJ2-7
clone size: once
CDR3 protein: AWSEPGDSKGYEQY

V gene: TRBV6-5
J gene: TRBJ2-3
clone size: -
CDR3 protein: ASSYAGSTDTQY

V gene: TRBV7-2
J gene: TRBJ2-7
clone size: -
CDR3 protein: ASSRSGLANEQY

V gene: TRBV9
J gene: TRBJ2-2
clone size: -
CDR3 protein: ASSAREPGELF

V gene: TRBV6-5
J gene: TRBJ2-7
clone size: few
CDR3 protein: ASAGQLYEQY

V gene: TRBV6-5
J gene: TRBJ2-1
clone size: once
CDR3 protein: ASSYSAGGGWNEQF

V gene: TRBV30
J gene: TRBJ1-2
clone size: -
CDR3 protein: AWRESLGGYGYT

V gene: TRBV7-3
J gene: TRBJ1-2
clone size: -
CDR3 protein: ASSPYRDRGMRGYT

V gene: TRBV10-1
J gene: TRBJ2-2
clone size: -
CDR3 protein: ASSASGRGGELF

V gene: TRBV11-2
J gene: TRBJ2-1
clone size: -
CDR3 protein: ASNLKDRPSYNEQF

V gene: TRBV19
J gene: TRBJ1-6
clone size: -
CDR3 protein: ASRIPGHYNSPLH

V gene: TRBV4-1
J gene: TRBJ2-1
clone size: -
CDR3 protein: ASSLKLTGYNEQF

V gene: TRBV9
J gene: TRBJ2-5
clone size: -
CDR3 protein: ASSEGQELAGGRETQY

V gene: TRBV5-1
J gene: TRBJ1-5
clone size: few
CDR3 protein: ASSLEGVSNQPQH

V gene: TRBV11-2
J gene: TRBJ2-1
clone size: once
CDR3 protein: ASSPIFDEQF

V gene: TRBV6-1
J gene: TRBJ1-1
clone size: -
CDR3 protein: ASSEGGRANTEAF

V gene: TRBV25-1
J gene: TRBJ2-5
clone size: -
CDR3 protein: ASREPGQGETQY

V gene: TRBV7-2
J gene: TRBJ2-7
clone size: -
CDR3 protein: ASSFSGTGDTYEQY

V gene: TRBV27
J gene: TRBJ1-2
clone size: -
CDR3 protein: ASSYWSGLKETYGYT

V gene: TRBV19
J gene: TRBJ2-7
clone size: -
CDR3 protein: ASSLRGMQY

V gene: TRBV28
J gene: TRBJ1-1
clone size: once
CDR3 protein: ASSPNRGREAF

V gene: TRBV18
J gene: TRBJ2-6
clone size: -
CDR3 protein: ASSPGDRSSGANVLT

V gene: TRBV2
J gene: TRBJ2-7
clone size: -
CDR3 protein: ASSLDRTSSYEQY

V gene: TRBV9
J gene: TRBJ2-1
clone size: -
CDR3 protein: ASSVNSGIDNEQF

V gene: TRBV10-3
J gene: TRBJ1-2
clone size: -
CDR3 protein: AISEGQTINYGYT

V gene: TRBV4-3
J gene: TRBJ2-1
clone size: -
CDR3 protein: ASSHGTSSDEQF

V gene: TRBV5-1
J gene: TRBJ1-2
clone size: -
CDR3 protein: ASSKDRGPGYT

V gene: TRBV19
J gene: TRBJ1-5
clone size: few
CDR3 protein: AGGILYSNQPQH

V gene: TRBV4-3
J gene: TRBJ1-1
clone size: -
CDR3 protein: ASSQEGRRGTEAF

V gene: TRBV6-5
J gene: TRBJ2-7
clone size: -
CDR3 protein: ASSYSGGPYEQY

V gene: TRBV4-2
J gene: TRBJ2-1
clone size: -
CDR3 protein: ASSQDYIYNEQF

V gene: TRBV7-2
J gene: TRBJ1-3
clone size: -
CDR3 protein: ASSSSRATIY

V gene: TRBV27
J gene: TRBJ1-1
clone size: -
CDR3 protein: ASSLLDSPNTEAF

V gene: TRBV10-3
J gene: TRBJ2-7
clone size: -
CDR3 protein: AISSTYEQY

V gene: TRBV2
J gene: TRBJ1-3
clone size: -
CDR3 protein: ASSDRSLSGNTIY

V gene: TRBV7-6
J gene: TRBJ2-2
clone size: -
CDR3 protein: ASSLGQGLSHGELF